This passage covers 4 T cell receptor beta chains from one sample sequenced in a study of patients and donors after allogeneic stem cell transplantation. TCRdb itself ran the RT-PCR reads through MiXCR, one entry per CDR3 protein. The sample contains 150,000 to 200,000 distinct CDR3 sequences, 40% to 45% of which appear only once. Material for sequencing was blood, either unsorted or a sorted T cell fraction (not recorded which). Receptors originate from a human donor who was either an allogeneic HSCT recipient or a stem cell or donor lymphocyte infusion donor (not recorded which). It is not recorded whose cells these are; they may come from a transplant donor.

The CDR3 spells CASSYFNTEAFF. The CDR3 nucleotides read TGTGCCAGCAGCTACTTCAACACTGAAGCTTTCTTT. This chain connects TRBV14 to TRBJ1-1; D is unresolved. This CDR3 has 12 residues. In germline, CDR1 is SGHDN, CDR2 FVKESK. The V and J ends lost 5 bases and 2 bases respectively, with 6 bases between them. The whole variable domain, filled in from reference TRBV14 and TRBJ1-1, reads EAGVTQFPSHSVIEKGQTVTLRCDPISGHDNLYWYRRVMGKEIKFLLHFVKESKQDESGMPNNRFLAERTGGTYSTLKVQPAELEDSGVYFCASSYFNTEAFFGQGTRLTVV.

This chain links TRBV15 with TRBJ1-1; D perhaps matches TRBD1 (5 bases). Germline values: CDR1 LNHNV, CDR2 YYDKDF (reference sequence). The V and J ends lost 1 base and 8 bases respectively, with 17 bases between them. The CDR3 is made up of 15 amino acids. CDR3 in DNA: TGTGCCACCAGCAGAGCTCCTCGGGGGAGAGTAGAAGCTTTCTTT. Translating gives CATSRAPRGRVEAFF.

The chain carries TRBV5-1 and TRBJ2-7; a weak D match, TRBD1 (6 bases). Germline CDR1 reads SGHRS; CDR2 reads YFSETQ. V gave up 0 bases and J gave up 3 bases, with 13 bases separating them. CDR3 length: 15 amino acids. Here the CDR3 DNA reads TGCGCCAGCAGCTTGGCCAGTCAGGGGTTCTACGAGCAGTACTTC. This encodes CASSLASQGFYEQYF.

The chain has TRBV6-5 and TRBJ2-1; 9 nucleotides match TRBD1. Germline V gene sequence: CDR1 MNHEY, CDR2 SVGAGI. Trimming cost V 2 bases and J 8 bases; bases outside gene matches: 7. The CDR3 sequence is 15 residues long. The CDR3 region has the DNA TGTGCCAGCAGTTACCGGGACAGGGTGACGCATGAGCAGTTCTTC. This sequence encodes CASSYRDRVTHEQFF.